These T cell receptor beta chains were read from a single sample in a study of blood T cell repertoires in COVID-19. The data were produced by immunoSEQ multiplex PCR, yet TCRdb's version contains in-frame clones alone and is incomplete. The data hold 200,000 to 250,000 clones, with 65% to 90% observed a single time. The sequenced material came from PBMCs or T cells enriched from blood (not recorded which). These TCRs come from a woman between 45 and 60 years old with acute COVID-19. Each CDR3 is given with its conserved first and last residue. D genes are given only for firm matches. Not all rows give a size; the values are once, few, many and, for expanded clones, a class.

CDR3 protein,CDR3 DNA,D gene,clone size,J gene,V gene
CASSPGQGYEQYF,TGTGCCAGCAGCCCGGGACAGGGGTACGAGCAGTACTTC,TRBD1,.,TRBJ2-7,TRBV7-9
CASSQENRGGSSYNEQFF,TGCGCCAGCAGCCAAGAAAACCGAGGGGGTAGCTCCTACAATGAGCAGTTCTTC,.,.,TRBJ2-1,TRBV4-3
CASSAGGSTEAFF,TGTGCCAGCAGCGCGGGTGGGAGCACTGAAGCTTTCTTT,.,.,TRBJ1-1,TRBV6-5
CASSSWGEGGTDTQYF,TGTGCCAGCAGCTCGTGGGGGGAGGGTGGCACAGATACGCAGTATTTT,TRBD2,.,TRBJ2-3,TRBV7-2
CASSSRGLVLTYEQYF,TGTGCCAGCAGCTCCCGAGGACTAGTACTTACCTACGAGCAGTACTTC,TRBD2,.,TRBJ2-7,TRBV28
CASRPGQGYGYTF,TGTGCCAGCAGGCCGGGACAGGGGTATGGCTACACCTTC,TRBD1,.,TRBJ1-2,TRBV6-5
CASSRRTGSEKLFF,TGTGCCAGCAGCCGGAGGACAGGGTCGGAAAAACTGTTTTTT,TRBD1,.,TRBJ1-4,TRBV3-1/TRBV3-2
CAIRVQGNTEAFF,TGTGCCATCAGAGTACAGGGGAACACTGAAGCTTTCTTT,.,.,TRBJ1-1,TRBV10-3
CASSVKGGEAVKGNEQFF,TGTGCCAGCAGCGTGAAGGGCGGGGAGGCGGTAAAGGGCAATGAGCAGTTCTTC,.,.,TRBJ2-1,TRBV9
CASSQGEGRSTDTQYF,TGCGCCAGCAGCCAGGGGGAGGGTCGATCCACAGATACGCAGTATTTT,TRBD2,.,TRBJ2-3,TRBV4-1
CASSQDGVSDRGQNEQFF,TGTGCCAGCAGCCAAGATGGTGTATCGGACAGGGGCCAAAATGAGCAGTTCTTC,TRBD1,medium-sized,TRBJ2-1,TRBV4-2
CASSLGQNNQPQHF,TGCGCCAGCAGCTTGGGACAGAACAATCAGCCCCAGCATTTT,.,.,TRBJ1-5,TRBV5-1
CAISRDEGGLYEQYF,TGTGCCATCAGCCGCGATGAGGGGGGGCTGTACGAGCAGTACTTC,.,.,TRBJ2-7,TRBV10-3
CASSYGTTFEQYF,TGTGCCAGCAGTTACGGGACTACTTTCGAGCAGTACTTC,TRBD2,.,TRBJ2-7,TRBV6-2/TRBV6-3
CASSSPLGTSVVYNEQFF,TGTGCCAGCAGCTCCCCCCTGGGGACTAGCGTCGTCTACAATGAGCAGTTCTTC,TRBD2,.,TRBJ2-1,TRBV7-2
CASSLANGVGEKLFF,TGTGCCAGCAGCTTGGCAAATGGTGTCGGTGAAAAACTGTTTTTT,.,few,TRBJ1-4,TRBV5-5
CASSRDRAGTQYF,TGTGCCAGCAGCCGGGACAGGGCGGGTACGCAGTATTTT,TRBD1,.,TRBJ2-3,TRBV5-8
CASGLATYNEQFF,TGTGCCAGCGGGCTAGCGACATACAATGAGCAGTTCTTC,.,.,TRBJ2-1,TRBV2
CATAGGLYQPQHF,TGTGCCACGGCGGGGGGGCTTTATCAGCCCCAGCATTTT,.,.,TRBJ1-5,TRBV2
CASSLLGTGGPEAFF,TGTGCCAGCAGCTTACTCGGGACAGGGGGCCCTGAAGCTTTCTTT,TRBD1,few,TRBJ1-1,TRBV7-9
CASSSFGELFF,TGTGCCAGCAGCTCCTTTGGGGAGCTGTTTTTT,.,few,TRBJ2-2,TRBV7-2
CASSGTGGQPQHF,TGTGCCAGCAGCGGGACAGGGGGACAGCCCCAGCATTTT,TRBD1,.,TRBJ1-5,TRBV5-6
CASTPAPGQALYNEQFF,TGTGCCAGCACCCCAGCCCCAGGACAGGCCCTTTACAATGAGCAGTTCTTC,TRBD1,once,TRBJ2-1,TRBV6-2/TRBV6-3
CASSTGTGAYEQYF,TGTGCCAGCAGCACCGGGACAGGGGCCTACGAGCAGTACTTC,TRBD1,.,TRBJ2-7,TRBV28
CASSSRLTTYNEQFF,TGTGCCAGCAGCTCCCGACTCACTACCTACAATGAGCAGTTCTTC,.,.,TRBJ2-1,TRBV7-9
CASSLLDRAIRMEDGAFF,TGTGCCAGCAGCCTACTGGACAGGGCTATTAGGATGGAAGACGGGGCTTTCTTT,TRBD1,.,TRBJ1-1,TRBV3-1/TRBV3-2
CASSFGENTEAFF,TGTGCCAGCAGCTTCGGGGAGAACACTGAAGCTTTCTTT,.,.,TRBJ1-1,TRBV11-3
CAIATQGGYEQYF,TGTGCCATCGCTACCCAGGGGGGCTACGAGCAGTACTTC,.,.,TRBJ2-7,TRBV10-3
CASAGTVNTEAFF,TGTGCCTCCGCCGGGACAGTTAACACTGAAGCTTTCTTT,TRBD1,.,TRBJ1-1,TRBV28
CSVTGAGGNQPQHF,TGCAGCGTTACTGGGGCAGGGGGCAATCAGCCCCAGCATTTT,.,.,TRBJ1-5,TRBV29-1
CASSSGVVNTEAFF,TGTGCCAGCAGCTCGGGGGTCGTGAACACTGAAGCTTTCTTT,.,.,TRBJ1-1,TRBV7-9
CARYGLAEETHTDTQYF,TGTGCCAGATACGGACTAGCGGAGGAAACTCACACAGATACGCAGTATTTT,TRBD2,.,TRBJ2-3,TRBV5-4
CASSQGDRATGELFF,TGCGCCAGCAGCCAAGGGGACAGGGCGACCGGGGAGCTGTTTTTT,TRBD1,.,TRBJ2-2,TRBV4-1
CATSGQTGELFF,TGTGCCACCAGCGGACAGACCGGGGAGCTGTTTTTT,.,.,TRBJ2-2,TRBV6-4
CASSEQGPGYTF,TGTGCCAGCAGCGAACAGGGGCCAGGCTACACCTTC,TRBD1,.,TRBJ1-2,TRBV7-2
CASSIVGQGLRTEAFF,TGTGCCAGTAGTATCGTCGGACAGGGGTTGCGTACTGAAGCTTTCTTT,TRBD1,.,TRBJ1-1,TRBV19
CATTPAGGTDTQYF,TGTGCCACCACCCCGGCAGGGGGCACAGATACGCAGTATTTT,.,.,TRBJ2-3,TRBV24-1
CASSPGRGRLEQYF,TGTGCCAGCTCACCGGGCAGGGGACGTCTCGAGCAGTACTTC,.,.,TRBJ2-7,TRBV18
CASSLIGGTVNTEAFF,TGTGCCAGCAGTTTAATTGGGGGGACTGTGAACACTGAAGCTTTCTTT,.,once,TRBJ1-1,TRBV28
CASSSGQGVYQETQYF,TGTGCCAGCAGCAGCGGACAGGGCGTGTACCAAGAGACCCAGTACTTC,TRBD1,.,TRBJ2-5,TRBV7-9
CASSQGGRQGWSNTEAFF,TGCGCCAGCAGCCAAGGGGGGAGGCAGGGATGGTCGAACACTGAAGCTTTCTTT,.,few,TRBJ1-1,TRBV4-1
CASSQDSLAGVVGEQYF,TGCGCCAGCAGCCAAGACAGCCTAGCGGGAGTGGTGGGCGAGCAGTACTTC,TRBD2,.,TRBJ2-7,TRBV4-1
CATSDPITGSGELFF,TGTGCCACCAGTGACCCTATTACAGGGAGCGGGGAGCTGTTTTTT,.,few,TRBJ2-2,TRBV24-1
CASSWLTDTQYF,TGTGCCAGCAGCTGGCTGACAGATACGCAGTATTTT,.,.,TRBJ2-3,TRBV7-9
CASSLNRQGGDTQYF,TGTGCCAGCAGCCTTAACCGACAGGGCGGGGATACGCAGTATTTT,TRBD1,.,TRBJ2-3,TRBV3-1/TRBV3-2
CASSLDRVSPLHF,TGTGCCAGCAGCTTAGACAGGGTTTCACCCCTCCACTTT,.,few,TRBJ1-6,TRBV7-9
CASQLAGGFGDIQYF,TGTGCCAGTCAACTAGCGGGGGGGTTCGGGGACATTCAGTACTTC,TRBD2,.,TRBJ2-4,TRBV11-3
CASSRAQGANEKLFF,TGTGCCAGCAGCAGGGCTCAGGGGGCTAATGAAAAACTGTTTTTT,TRBD1,few,TRBJ1-4,TRBV28
CASSVAGSQPQHF,TGTGCCAGCAGCGTAGCCGGGAGTCAGCCCCAGCATTTT,.,.,TRBJ1-5,TRBV7-2
CASSQAPGRSGANVLTF,TGCGCCAGCAGCCAGGCCCCGGGGAGGTCTGGGGCCAACGTCCTGACTTTC,.,.,TRBJ2-6,TRBV4-1
CASSTQGPGGNEQFF,TGTGCCAGCAGTACCCAGGGGCCAGGGGGCAATGAGCAGTTCTTC,TRBD1,.,TRBJ2-1,TRBV6-8
CASSEGLISGNTIYF,TGTGCCAGCAGTGAGGGACTTATCTCTGGAAACACCATATATTTT,.,.,TRBJ1-3,TRBV6-4
CASSSAPGQGSPLHF,TGTGCCAGCAGCTCAGCCCCCGGTCAGGGATCACCCCTCCACTTT,.,.,TRBJ1-6,TRBV7-2